This TCR beta chain was captured in a study of CD8 T cells in ankylosing spondylitis. Study-wide findings and caveats: A CD8+ phenotype characterized the disease-linked clones, which were relatively rare in peripheral blood. Blood from ankylosing spondylitis patients appeared to carry a characteristic roughly eight-variant TCR beta motif.

Quantitative 5'-RACE with molecular barcodes was used to make the TCR beta libraries. TCRdb recomputed calls from the 5' RACE reads with MiXCR, one row per CDR3 protein. The sample includes a few hundred thousand distinct CDR3 sequences, under 12% seen only once; the top ten take less than 25%. There are 15 residues in the CDR3. Per germline, CDR1 MNHEY and CDR2 SVGAGI. Points on this clonotype: Its antigen remains unidentified. Germline and junction disagree at one end, which may indicate a read error.

The specimen was blood, either unsorted or a sorted T cell fraction (not recorded which). This chain joins TRBV6-5 and TRBJ2-7; D is possibly TRBD2 (7 bases). The source of this sequence is a male donor with ankylosing spondylitis or in good health (not recorded which). The CDR3 reads CASSYSLAGAYAQYF. CDR3 nucleotides: TGTGCCAGCAGTTACTCCCTTGCGGGGGCATACGCGCAGTACTTC.